One sample yielded the 12 T cell receptor beta chains listed below, sequenced in a study of T cell changes during pregnancy in multiple sclerosis (dated by TCRdb to about 2019). The library was generated by the immunoSEQ multiplex PCR assay. The table was pulled from immuneACCESS by TCRdb, which kept in-frame rearrangements only. Such tables lose some clones; where checked, under half of the loss comes from unresolved V genes, and the rest has no known cause. The sample table contains tens of thousands of clones; only one count was recorded for roughly 93% of them. The top ten constitute around 1.4% of the sample. The source was peripheral blood, collected in the third trimester of pregnancy. The receptors stem from a female donor in good health, enrolled as a control in a pregnancy study.

This chain links TRBV9 with TRBJ2-7; no definite D call. V was trimmed by 0 bases and J by 0 bases, leaving 10 bases between them. The CDR3 sequence is 15 residues long. The V gene's germline CDR1 is SGDLS and CDR2 YYNGEE. The CDR3 DNA follows: TGTGCCAGCAGCGTAGGTCTAGTCTCCTCCTACGAGCAGTACTTC. Its protein product is CASSVGLVSSYEQYF.

The J gene is TRBJ1-5, the V gene TRBV28; 8 bases are a match to TRBD1. There are 15 residues in the CDR3. Looked up from germline, CDR1 is MDHEN and CDR2 is SYDVKM. V dropped 6 bases and J dropped 5; count of bases not matched to a gene: 9. CDR3 residues: CASSHLGQDDQPQHF. CDR3 in DNA: TGTGCCAGCAGCCATCTGGGACAGGATGATCAGCCCCAGCATTTT.

The chain is built from TRBV6-1 and TRBJ2-1, with 13 bases identical to TRBD2. Per the germline V gene, CDR1 is MNHNS and CDR2 is SASEGT. The junction had 7 bases not matched to a gene; V was cut back by 4 bases and J by 7 bases. CDR3 length: 16 residues. CDR3 nucleotides: TGTGCCAGCAGTGGAAAACTAGCGGGAGGGTGGAATGAGCAGTTCTTC. The encoded protein is CASSGKLAGGWNEQFF.

The CDR3 reads CASSLSQGALGAFF. CDR3 in DNA: TGTGCCAGCAGTTTATCCCAGGGGGCGTTGGGAGCTTTCTTT. The V call is TRBV28, the J call TRBJ1-1; 8 bases line up with TRBD1. This CDR3 is 14 amino acids long. Germline V gene data show CDR1 as MDHEN and CDR2 as SYDVKM. V gave up 1 base and J gave up 10 bases; unmatched junction bases: 8.

This clone was seen only once. The chain carries TRBV28 and TRBJ2-7, with D hard to call. Trimming took off 3 bases at V and 0 bases at J, with 12 bases between the two ends. The CDR3 has 15 amino acids. The germline CDR1 and CDR2 sequences are MDHEN and SYDVKM. CDR3 DNA sequence: TGTGCCAGCAGTTTGTCGGAGTTAGGCTCCTACGAGCAGTACTTC. Amino acids: CASSLSELGSYEQYF.

This clone was counted a single time. V usage is TRBV5-4 and J usage is TRBJ2-7; 8 bases match TRBD2. With V trimmed by 3 bases and J by 6 bases, 5 bases remained unmatched. Germline V CDR1 and CDR2: SGHNT, YYREEE (reference sequence). This CDR3 spans 13 amino acids. Here the CDR3 DNA reads TGTGCCAGCAGCTCGGGAGGGGAGATCGAGCAGTACTTC. It encodes CASSSGGEIEQYF.

V usage is TRBV28 and J usage is TRBJ2-1; no reliable D call. The CDR3 length is 14 residues. Germline V lookup: CDR1 MDHEN, CDR2 SYDVKM. V lost 6 bases and J lost 1, with 10 bases in between. The CDR3 sequence is CASSRPQSYNEQFF. The CDR3 coding sequence is TGTGCCAGCAGCCGCCCACAGTCCTACAATGAGCAGTTCTTC.

This chain connects TRBV7-2 to TRBJ2-5; TRBD2 agrees at 13 bases. Germline assignment: CDR1 SGHTA and CDR2 FQGNSA. Trimming took 3 bases from V and 3 from J; bases not matched to a gene: 4. The CDR3 contains 16 residues. For the CDR3, the DNA is TGTGCCAGCAGCTTCGGCGGGACTAGCGGGGAAGAGACCCAGTACTTC. It yields the protein CASSFGGTSGEETQYF.

CDR3 nucleotides: TGTGCCAGCAGCCCACCACCGTCGAGCGGGAGGACCGGGGAGCTGTTTTTT. Amino acid sequence: CASSPPPSSGRTGELFF. The V and J genes are TRBV4-2 and TRBJ2-2; 9 positions match TRBD2. The CDR3 totals 17 residues. Per germline, CDR1 LGHNA and CDR2 YNFKEQ. V trimming: 4 bases; J trimming: 5 bases; junction bases outside the gene matches: 11.

This rearrangement joins TRBV28 to TRBJ1-2, with TRBD1 identical over 9 bases. Germline lookup yields CDR1 MDHEN and CDR2 SYDVKM. Trimming at V came to 5 bases and at J to 4 bases, leaving 8 bases not matched to a gene. CDR3 length: 15 residues. CDR3 nucleotide sequence: TGTGCCAGCAGTAAACAGGGGGCGCGGGGCTATGGCTACACCTTC. Translating gives CASSKQGARGYGYTF.

The rearrangement joins TRBV9 to TRBJ2-3, with 9 nucleotides matching TRBD2. With 0 bases clipped from V and 2 bases from J, the junction kept 13 bases outside the gene matches. This CDR3 is built from 19 residues. Germline-derived CDR1 and CDR2 are SGDLS and YYNGEE. CDR3 protein: CASSVGSSGRGIDTDTQYF. CDR3 bases: TGTGCCAGCAGCGTAGGGAGTAGCGGGAGAGGGATAGACACAGATACGCAGTATTTT.

Only a few counts were recorded for this clone. This chain joins TRBV11-2 and TRBJ2-7, with a weak D call TRBD2 (6 bases). The length of the CDR3 is 13 residues. With 5 bases removed from V and 3 bases from J, the gap between germline ends came to 11 bases. From germline, CDR1 is SGHAT and CDR2 FQNNGV. The CDR3 is CASSRTIYYEQYF. The CDR3 bases are TGTGCCAGCAGCCGGACTATCTACTACGAGCAGTACTTC.